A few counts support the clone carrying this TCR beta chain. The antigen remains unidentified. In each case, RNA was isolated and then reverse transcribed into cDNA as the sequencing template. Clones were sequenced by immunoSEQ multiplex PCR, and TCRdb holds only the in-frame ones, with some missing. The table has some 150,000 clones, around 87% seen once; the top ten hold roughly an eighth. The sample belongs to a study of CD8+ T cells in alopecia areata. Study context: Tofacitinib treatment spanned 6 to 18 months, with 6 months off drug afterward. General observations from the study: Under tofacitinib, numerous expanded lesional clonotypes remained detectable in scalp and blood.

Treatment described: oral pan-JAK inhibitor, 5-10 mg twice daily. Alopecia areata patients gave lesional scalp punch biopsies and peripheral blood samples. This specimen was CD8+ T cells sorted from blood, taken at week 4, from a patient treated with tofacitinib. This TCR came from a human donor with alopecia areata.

In DNA form, the CDR3 reads TGTGCCAGCAGTCCCGGGGGGGATCAGCCCCAGCATTTT. Translating gives CASSPGGDQPQHF. The V gene is TRBV6-5, the J gene TRBJ1-5, with D possibly TRBD1 on 5 matching bases. CDR3 length: 13 amino acids. V lost 5 bases, J lost 5 bases, and 10 bases lay in between. Per germline, CDR1 MNHEY and CDR2 SVGAGI.